These 20 T cell receptor beta chains were all obtained from the same sample, sequenced in a study of blood T cell repertoires in COVID-19. Using immunoSEQ multiplex PCR, the repertoire was profiled, and TCRdb retains in-frame clones only, with some absent. There are around 68,000 clones in the sample; around 86% occur only once, and 6.6% lies in the top ten. The sample consisted of peripheral blood. The receptors shown here come from a man aged 50-60 years with active COVID-19.

J is TRBJ2-7 and V is TRBV6-6; weak D call: TRBD2 (5 bases). Deletions cut 8 bases from V and 0 bases from J, with 8 bases between. Germline V gene lookup returns CDR1 MNHNY and CDR2 SVGAGI (reference sequence). The CDR3 length is 12 residues. DNA for the CDR3: TGTGCCAGCGCGGGTTCCTCCTACGAGCAGTACTTC. It is translated as CASAGSSYEQYF.

The CDR3 is CASRKGGTGNTIYF. The DNA of the CDR3 is TGTGCCAGCAGAAAGGGCGGGACTGGAAACACCATATATTTT. The gene calls are TRBV6-5 and TRBJ1-3; D is unresolved. CDR1 is MNHEY and CDR2 is SVGAGI in the germline V gene. V lost 6 bases and J 2 bases, leaving 11 bases between the germline ends. The CDR3 runs to 14 residues.

Only one count was recorded for this clone. The chain employs TRBV9 and TRBJ1-2; D is perhaps TRBD1 (5 bases). CDR1 SGDLS and CDR2 YYNGEE come from the germline V gene. The ends were cut back, 7 bases at V and 4 bases at J, with 14 bases in the middle. The CDR3 length is 13 residues. The CDR3 sequence: CASGVGGLYGYTF. DNA for the CDR3: TGTGCCAGCGGGGTGGGGGGACTCTATGGCTACACCTTC. Filled out from reference TRBV9 and TRBJ1-2, the complete variable domain reads DSGVTQTPKHLITATGQRVTLRCSPRSGDLSVYWYQQSLDQGLQFLIQYYNGEERAKGNILERFSAQQFPDLHSELNLSSLELGDSALYFCASGVGGLYGYTFGSGTRLTVV.

The chain recombines TRBV5-5 with TRBJ2-3, with 7 bases that match TRBD1. Looked up from germline, CDR1 is SGHKS and CDR2 is YYEKEE (reference sequence). V trimming: 2 bases; J trimming: 2 bases; junction bases outside the gene matches: 8. The CDR3 consists of 16 residues. The CDR3 region has the DNA TGTGCCAGCAGCTTTCGCCCGGGACAGCCCACAGATACGCAGTATTTT. Protein product: CASSFRPGQPTDTQYF.

V gene TRBV5-6 combines with J gene TRBJ2-1, with TRBD2 matching 7 bases. V lost 1 base, J lost 3 bases, and 10 bases stayed unmatched. The CDR3 covers 17 residues. The germline CDR1 and CDR2 sequences are SGHDT and YYEEEE. CDR3 nucleotide sequence: TGTGCCAGCAGCTTGTACGTGGCTAGCGGACACTACAATGAGCAGTTCTTC. Protein: CASSLYVASGHYNEQFF.

The chain is built from TRBV30 and TRBJ2-5; D remains ambiguous. Germline assignment: CDR1 GTSNPN and CDR2 SVGIG (reference sequence). This CDR3 has 11 amino acids. Trimming removed 1 base from V and 5 bases from J, with 5 bases in between. The CDR3: CAWSDEETQYF. CDR3 bases: TGTGCCTGGAGTGATGAGGAGACCCAGTACTTC.

The chain is built from TRBV7-9 and TRBJ1-4; the D is unclear. Germline V gene sequence: CDR1 SEHNR, CDR2 FQNEAQ (reference sequence). The CDR3 length is 14 residues. The germline V and J ends were trimmed by 2 bases and 10 bases, with 14 bases remaining between them. The CDR3, as DNA: TGTGCCAGCAGCTTAATCAACGGTGGAGGAAAACTGTTTTTT. Translated: CASSLINGGGKLFF.

V usage is TRBV7-3 and J usage is TRBJ2-6, with a tentative D call TRBD2 (6 bases). The CDR3 is made up of 18 amino acids. Germline-derived CDR1 and CDR2 are SGHTA and FQGTGA. V lost 5 bases, J lost 0 bases, and 17 bases lay in between. The CDR3 protein is CASSPQEGDISGANVLTF. CDR3 in DNA: TGTGCCAGCAGCCCTCAGGAGGGCGATATCTCTGGGGCCAACGTCCTGACTTTC.

The V call is TRBV7-9, the J call TRBJ2-5; TRBD2 agrees at 7 bases. Germline CDR1 SEHNR, CDR2 FQNEAQ (reference sequence). This CDR3 comprises 15 residues. V was pared by 2 bases and J by 9 bases, with 12 bases of the junction left unmatched. Written as DNA, the CDR3 is TGTGCCAGCAGCTTATTGCCGGGAGGCAAGGCGCCCCAGTACTTC. The encoded protein is CASSLLPGGKAPQYF. The full variable domain, its missing parts supplied by reference TRBV7-9 and TRBJ2-5, is DTGVSQNPRHKITKRGQNVTFRCDPISEHNRLYWYRQTLGQGPEFLTYFQNEAQLEKSRLLSDRFSAERPKGSFSTLEIQRTEQGDSAMYLCASSLLPGGKAPQYFGPGTRLLVL.

This chain links TRBV13 with TRBJ1-2; D is unresolved. Trimming shortened V by 4 bases and J by 4 bases, and 16 bases separated the two germline ends. The CDR3 loop spans 15 amino acids. Germline-derived CDR1 and CDR2 are PRHDT and FYEKMQ (reference sequence). CDR3 region: CASSSRPLGGYGYTF. DNA for the CDR3: TGTGCCAGCAGCTCACGGCCCCTCGGCGGCTATGGCTACACCTTC.

This chain connects TRBV6-2 or TRBV6-3 to TRBJ2-7, with 9 bases lining up with TRBD1. CDR3 length: 15 residues. J was trimmed by 6 bases and V by 2 bases; bases with no gene match: 8. Per germline, CDR1 MNHEY and CDR2 SVGEGT. The CDR3 sequence is CASSYTPGQGTEQYF. The CDR3 DNA is TGTGCCAGCAGTTACACGCCGGGACAGGGCACCGAGCAGTACTTC.

The chain carries TRBV4-3 and TRBJ2-7, with TRBD1 matching 11 bases. Germline V lookup: CDR1 LGHNA, CDR2 YSLEER. This CDR3 region has 15 residues. J was trimmed by 7 bases and V by 4 bases; bases with no gene match: 9. The CDR3 bases are TGCGCCAGCAGCCGCGACGGGACAGGGGGTTTTGAGCAGTACTTC. As protein: CASSRDGTGGFEQYF.

V and J are TRBV6-6 and TRBJ2-6; 7 bases align to TRBD1. The trim removed 6 bases at V and 0 bases at J, leaving 5 bases unmatched. Per the germline V gene, CDR1 is MNHNY and CDR2 is SVGAGI (reference sequence). The CDR3 contains 16 residues. The CDR3 region is CASSGQEPSGANVLTF. The CDR3 nucleotides are TGTGCCAGCAGCGGACAGGAACCCTCTGGGGCCAACGTCCTGACTTTC.

V usage is TRBV28 and J usage is TRBJ1-5; 7 nucleotides agree with TRBD1. Germline V gives CDR1 MDHEN, CDR2 SYDVKM. V was clipped by 6 bases and J by 7 bases; unmatched bases: 9. The CDR3 contains 14 residues. This CDR3 is CASSIDRVSQPQHF. The DNA of the CDR3 is TGTGCCAGCAGCATCGACAGGGTGTCCCAGCCCCAGCATTTT.

The rearrangement links TRBV27 to TRBJ2-1; 10 bases line up with TRBD2. V lost 1 base to trimming and J lost 3 bases; unmatched junction nucleotides: 12. Germline-derived CDR1 and CDR2 are MNHEY and SMNVEV (reference sequence). This CDR3 is 19 amino acids long. CDR3 in DNA: TGTGCCAGCAGTTTATTGTCGGTTTGGCTAGCGGGAGACTACAATGAGCAGTTCTTC. Protein sequence: CASSLLSVWLAGDYNEQFF.

The CDR3 sequence: CASSLRASETQYF. The CDR3 coding sequence is TGTGCCAGCAGCCTGAGGGCGTCCGAGACCCAGTACTTC. The chain couples TRBV3-1 (or the pseudogene TRBV3-2) to TRBJ2-5, with D possibly matching TRBD2 (5 bases). Trimming pared 4 bases from V and 5 bases from J, leaving 11 bases between. CDR1 is LGHDT, CDR2 YNNKEL, per germline (reference sequence). The CDR3 spans 13 residues.

The gene calls are TRBV30 and TRBJ2-5; D may be TRBD1 (7 bases). Germline CDR1 GTSNPN, CDR2 SVGIG (reference sequence). The V end lost 5 bases, the J end lost 5 bases, and 21 bases lay between the germline ends. The CDR3 totals 15 residues. CDR3 in DNA: TGTGCCTGGGGCGGCGGAGGGGGCATTAGGGAGACCCAGTACTTC. Its protein is CAWGGGGGIRETQYF.

The chain is built from TRBV5-1 and TRBJ2-1, with 9 bases fitting TRBD2. V was clipped by 0 bases and J by 5 bases; unmatched bases: 3. The germline gives CDR1 SGHRS, CDR2 YFSETQ. The CDR3 consists of 15 residues. The CDR3 nucleotides read TGCGCCAGCAGCTTGGGCGGGAGGGCCGACAATGAGCAGTTCTTC. Protein product: CASSLGGRADNEQFF. Full variable domain (rest looked up from reference TRBV5-1 and TRBJ2-1): KAGVTQTPRYLIKTRGQQVTLSCSPISGHRSVSWYQQTPGQGLQFLFEYFSETQRNKGNFPGRFSGRQFSNSRSEMNVSTLELGDSALYLCASSLGGRADNEQFFGPGTRLTVL.

The chain links TRBV5-5 to TRBJ1-1; 9 nucleotides align to TRBD1. Per germline, CDR1 SGHKS and CDR2 YYEKEE (reference sequence). V was pared by 1 base and J by 1 base, with 11 bases of the junction left unmatched. The CDR3 length is 18 residues. CDR3 in amino acids: CASSLKAGTGFQNTEAFF. CDR3 DNA sequence: TGTGCCAGCAGCTTGAAAGCCGGGACAGGGTTTCAGAACACTGAAGCTTTCTTT.

The chain carries TRBV9 and TRBJ2-2; 11 bases align to TRBD1. Per germline, CDR1 SGDLS and CDR2 YYNGEE. There are 17 residues in the CDR3. Trimming took 3 bases from V and 4 from J; bases not matched to a gene: 8. The DNA of the CDR3 is TGTGCCAGCAGCGGGGAAGGACAGGGGGCGCCCACCGGGGAGCTGTTTTTT. This gives the protein CASSGEGQGAPTGELFF. Looking up the rest from reference TRBV9 and TRBJ2-2 gives the full variable domain: DSGVTQTPKHLITATGQRVTLRCSPRSGDLSVYWYQQSLDQGLQFLIQYYNGEERAKGNILERFSAQQFPDLHSELNLSSLELGDSALYFCASSGEGQGAPTGELFFGEGSRLTVL.